The T cell receptor (beta chain) described here comes from a study of T cell responses to AZD1222 COVID-19 vaccine. Germline V CDR1 and CDR2: SNHLY, FYNNEI. CDR3 length: 14 amino acids. Between the trimmed V and J ends, which lost 4 bases and 0 bases, there was a span of 10 bases. Libraries were prepared by immunoSEQ multiplex PCR; TCRdb keeps only in-frame clonotypes and omits some of them. The sample has 120,000 to 150,000 clones, more than 75% seen once; the top ten hold 2.5% to 3.5%. Of note for this clone: As yet, its antigen is unknown.

General study points: Females outnumbered males among donors, who were mostly white British; clonal diversity was possibly underestimated. Variant regions that are unmutated are reportedly the target of nearly half of spike-specific TCRs.

The chain recombines TRBV2 with TRBJ2-7; no clear D gene. The sequencing used peripheral blood, collected 28 days after the second AZD1222 dose. This receptor was taken from an adult who received the AZD1222 COVID-19 vaccine. The CDR3 here is CASSGDPISYEQYF. The CDR3 DNA sequence: TGTGCCAGCAGTGGGGATCCCATCTCCTACGAGCAGTACTTC.